This section outlines one T cell receptor (beta chain) sequence together with its context. The specificity of this receptor is unknown. Base qualities are missing; no much larger clone stands one base away. Whole blood was collected in K2EDTA tubes by collaborating institutions according to the institutions' own protocols. For TCRbeta analysis, collaborators shipped samples as frozen whole blood, isolated PBMCs, or DNA extracted from either of those sample types. The source of the sample is a study of blood T cell repertoires in COVID-19 (dated by TCRdb to 2020 to 2022). With regard to the full study: The collaborator samples originated in the United States, Italy and Spain and spanned the acute and convalescent phases of COVID-19. Samples came from the ongoing ImmuneRACE study (first 160 participants) plus 1,254 subjects from 6 global collaborators. Sample metadata almost always included a de-identified subject ID, COVID-19 status, age in years and sex. The repertoires were released in a freely available public database meant as a resource for research on the immune response to SARS-CoV-2. Deeply sampled blood TCRbeta repertoires from subjects exposed to, actively infected with, or recovered from COVID-19 were included in the dataset. The material from the prospective study consisted of cDNA or gDNA derived from T cells, B-cell-depleted T cells, or PBMCs. HLA class I and class II types, where available, came from metadata supplied by the sample provider rather than from assay-based typing. Broader findings and caveats from the paper: Clinical and demographic metadata were provided uncurated, with the amount varying by source and participant.

CDR1 and CDR2 were assigned from the germline V gene as MDHEN and SYDVKM. Counted from cysteine to phenylalanine, this CDR3 has 14 amino acids. The kept DNA is CDR3 alone, 42 bases in frame from the first base. Ends trimmed: V by 6 bases, J by 3 bases; bases unmatched to a gene: 7. TCRbeta CDR3 regions were amplified from genomic DNA by means of the immunoSEQ Assay, a bias-controlled multiplex PCR. Concerning the study's data processing: The number of nucleated cells in each sample was estimated from the amplification of reference gene primers within the assay. To quantify the absolute abundance of each unique TCRbeta CDR3 rearrangement, sequence reads were collapsed and filtered. Productive Simpson clonality was computed per sample as the square root of Simpson's diversity index over productive rearrangements. This immuneACCESS table, as held by TCRdb, lists in-frame sequences with V and J called but not all clones. Of the missing ones, under half trace to an unresolved V gene in checked studies; the others have no known cause. V, J and clone size are those of that table, while D and trimming were read from the DNA. This sample has tens of thousands of clones in its table, and roughly 86% of those were observed once. Around 5.3% of the sample belongs to the ten largest clones.

This receptor was taken from a man aged 50-59 years with active or convalescent COVID-19. Sequenced sample: peripheral blood. The V and J segments used are TRBV28 and TRBJ1-2; the central 7 bases match TRBD1. The CDR3 region has the sequence CASRSGQLDYGYTF. The DNA sequence is TGTGCCAGCAGGTCGGGACAGTTAGACTATGGCTACACCTTC.